In this sample, the clone carrying this T cell receptor beta chain turned up once. The antigen remains unidentified. These data are taken from a study of shared clonotypes between healthy human individuals. Only CD45RO-negative cells positively selected for CCR7 counted as naive CD8 cells, so terminally differentiated effector memory CD45RA+ cells were excluded. Per the authors' pipeline: ImmunoSEQ supplied junction-only sequences lacking quality scores, so filtering was different. TCRdb's copy holds only in-frame clones and misses some; the assay was immunoSEQ multiplex PCR. V and J calls and clone size are those listed in that table; D and trimming were worked out from the DNA. The profile shows about 2.2 million clones, around 95% of them singletons. Overall study findings and caveats: Having only a few donors restricted how much genetic and exposure-history diversity was captured. Memory subsets had estimated richness that was generally smaller than that of naive subsets.

The CDR3 spans 14 residues. Trimming left V 1 base short and J 2 bases short, with 9 bases between. Germline lookup yields CDR1 SEHNR and CDR2 FQNEAQ (reference sequence). Sequencing was carried out using naive CD8+ T cells from PBMCs. The V and J genes are TRBV7-9 and TRBJ2-7, with D perhaps TRBD1 (5 bases). This clonotype originated in a man between 18 and 29 years old in good health. Some clones in this sample may be carry-over from other donors' samples. This CDR3 is CASSLGQLAYEQYF. The DNA of the CDR3 is TGTGCCAGCAGCTTAGGACAGCTGGCCTACGAGCAGTACTTC. The variable domain in full, completed from reference TRBV7-9 and TRBJ2-7, reads DTGVSQNPRHKITKRGQNVTFRCDPISEHNRLYWYRQTLGQGPEFLTYFQNEAQLEKSRLLSDRFSAERPKGSFSTLEIQRTEQGDSAMYLCASSLGQLAYEQYFGPGTRLTVT.